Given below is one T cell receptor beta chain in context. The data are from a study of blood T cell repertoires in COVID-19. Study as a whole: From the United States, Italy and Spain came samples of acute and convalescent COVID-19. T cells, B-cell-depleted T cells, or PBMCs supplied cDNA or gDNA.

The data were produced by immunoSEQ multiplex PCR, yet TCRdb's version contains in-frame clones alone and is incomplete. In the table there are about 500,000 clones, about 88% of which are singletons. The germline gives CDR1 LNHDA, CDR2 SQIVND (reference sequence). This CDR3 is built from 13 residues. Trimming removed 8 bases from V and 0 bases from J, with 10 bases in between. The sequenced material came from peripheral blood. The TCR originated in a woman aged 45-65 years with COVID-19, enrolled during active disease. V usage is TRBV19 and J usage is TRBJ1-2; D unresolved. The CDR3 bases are TGTGCCAGTGGCTCCGGGACTAACTATGGCTACACCTTC. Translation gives CASGSGTNYGYTF.